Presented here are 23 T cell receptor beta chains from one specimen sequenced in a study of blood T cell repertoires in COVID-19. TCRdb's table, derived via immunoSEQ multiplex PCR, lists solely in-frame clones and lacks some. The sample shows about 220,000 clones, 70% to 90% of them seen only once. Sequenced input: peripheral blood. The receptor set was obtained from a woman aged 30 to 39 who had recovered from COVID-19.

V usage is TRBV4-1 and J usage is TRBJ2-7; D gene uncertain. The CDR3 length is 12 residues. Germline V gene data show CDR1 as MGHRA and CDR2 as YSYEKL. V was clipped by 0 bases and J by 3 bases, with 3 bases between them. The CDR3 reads CASSQDGYEQYF. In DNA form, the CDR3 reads TGCGCCAGCAGCCAAGACGGCTACGAGCAGTACTTC.

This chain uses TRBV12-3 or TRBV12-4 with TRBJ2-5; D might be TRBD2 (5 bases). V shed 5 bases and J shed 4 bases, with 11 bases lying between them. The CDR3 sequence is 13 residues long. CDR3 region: CASSRHEGETQYF. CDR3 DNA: TGTGCCAGCAGTAGACACGAGGGAGAGACCCAGTACTTC.

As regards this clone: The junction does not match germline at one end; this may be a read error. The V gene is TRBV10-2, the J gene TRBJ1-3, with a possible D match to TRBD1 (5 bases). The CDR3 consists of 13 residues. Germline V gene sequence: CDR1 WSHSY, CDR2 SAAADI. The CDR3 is CASSESRGGTGAF. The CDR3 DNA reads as TGCGCCAGCAGTGAGTCCCGGGGGGGGACTGGGGCCTTT.

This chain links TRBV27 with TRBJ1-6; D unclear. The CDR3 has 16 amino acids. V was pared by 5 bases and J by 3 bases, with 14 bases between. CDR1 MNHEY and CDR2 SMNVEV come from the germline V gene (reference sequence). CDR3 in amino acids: CASSPSFDFYNSPLHF. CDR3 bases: TGTGCCAGCAGTCCATCCTTCGACTTCTATAATTCACCCCTCCACTTT.

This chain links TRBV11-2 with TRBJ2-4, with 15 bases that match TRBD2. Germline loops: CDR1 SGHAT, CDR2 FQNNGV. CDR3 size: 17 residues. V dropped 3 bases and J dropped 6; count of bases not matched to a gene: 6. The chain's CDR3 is CASSFLGLAGGVNIQYF. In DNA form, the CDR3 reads TGTGCCAGCAGCTTCCTGGGACTAGCGGGGGGAGTAAACATTCAGTACTTC.

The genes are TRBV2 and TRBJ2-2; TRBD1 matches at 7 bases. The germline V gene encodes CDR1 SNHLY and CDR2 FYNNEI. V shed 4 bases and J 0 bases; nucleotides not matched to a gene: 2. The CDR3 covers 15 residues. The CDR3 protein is CASSAGTANTGELFF. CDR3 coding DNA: TGTGCCAGCAGTGCCGGGACAGCGAACACCGGGGAGCTGTTTTTT.

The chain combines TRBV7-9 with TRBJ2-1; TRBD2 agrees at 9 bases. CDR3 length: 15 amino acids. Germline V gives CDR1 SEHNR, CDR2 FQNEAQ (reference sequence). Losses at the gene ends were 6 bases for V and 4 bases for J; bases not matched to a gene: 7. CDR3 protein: CASSLAGTSYNEQFF. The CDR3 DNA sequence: TGTGCCAGCAGTCTAGCGGGGACCTCGTACAATGAGCAGTTCTTC.

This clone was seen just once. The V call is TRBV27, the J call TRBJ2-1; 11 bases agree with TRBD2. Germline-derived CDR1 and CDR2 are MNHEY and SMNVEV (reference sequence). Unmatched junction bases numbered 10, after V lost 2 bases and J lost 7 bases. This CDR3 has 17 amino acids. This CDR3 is CASSLGLAGGSGNEQFF. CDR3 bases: TGTGCCAGCAGTTTAGGGCTAGCGGGGGGATCAGGAAATGAGCAGTTCTTC.

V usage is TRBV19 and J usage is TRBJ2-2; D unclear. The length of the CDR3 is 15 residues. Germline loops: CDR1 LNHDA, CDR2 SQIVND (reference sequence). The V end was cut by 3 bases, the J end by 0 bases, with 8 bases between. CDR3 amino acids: CASSMVSANTGELFF. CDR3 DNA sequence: TGTGCCAGTAGTATGGTGTCAGCGAACACCGGGGAGCTGTTTTTT.

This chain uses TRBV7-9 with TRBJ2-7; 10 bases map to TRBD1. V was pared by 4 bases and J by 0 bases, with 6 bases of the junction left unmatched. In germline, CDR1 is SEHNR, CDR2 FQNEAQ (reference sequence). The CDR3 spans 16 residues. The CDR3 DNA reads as TGTGCCAGCAGCTCTACCTGGGACAGGGGCTCCTACGAGCAGTACTTC. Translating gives CASSSTWDRGSYEQYF.

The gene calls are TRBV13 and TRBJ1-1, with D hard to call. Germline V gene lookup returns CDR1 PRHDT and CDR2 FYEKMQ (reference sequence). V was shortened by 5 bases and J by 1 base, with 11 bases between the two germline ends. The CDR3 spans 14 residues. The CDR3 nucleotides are TGTGCCAGCAGCCCTGCCAGTCGGAACACTGAAGCTTTCTTT. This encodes CASSPASRNTEAFF.

Here the CDR3 DNA reads TGTGCCAGCAGTACAGGGGGAGTCAACACTGAAGCTTTCTTT. Protein sequence: CASSTGGVNTEAFF. The chain has TRBV25-1 and TRBJ1-1, with 8 bases matching TRBD1. This CDR3 is built from 14 residues. Per germline, CDR1 MGHDK and CDR2 SYGVNS. Losses at the gene ends were 5 bases for V and 2 bases for J; bases not matched to a gene: 4.

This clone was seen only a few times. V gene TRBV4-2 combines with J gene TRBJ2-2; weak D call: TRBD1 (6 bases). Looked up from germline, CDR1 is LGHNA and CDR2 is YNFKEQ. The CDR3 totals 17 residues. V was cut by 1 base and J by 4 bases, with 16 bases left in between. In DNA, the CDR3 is TGTGCCAGCAGCCAAGTCTCTGGGGGCCGGGGCACCGGGGAGCTGTTTTTT. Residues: CASSQVSGGRGTGELFF.

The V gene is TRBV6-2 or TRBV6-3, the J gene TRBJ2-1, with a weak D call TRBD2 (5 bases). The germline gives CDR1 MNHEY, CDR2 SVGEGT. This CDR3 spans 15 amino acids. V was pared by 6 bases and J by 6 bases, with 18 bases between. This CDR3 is CASSQPGTHPNEQFF. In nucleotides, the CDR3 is TGTGCCAGCAGCCAACCGGGAACCCACCCCAATGAGCAGTTCTTC.

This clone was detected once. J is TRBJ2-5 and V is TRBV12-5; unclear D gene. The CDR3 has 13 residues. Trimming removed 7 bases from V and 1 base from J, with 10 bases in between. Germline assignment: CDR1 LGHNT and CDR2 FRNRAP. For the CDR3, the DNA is TGTGCTAGTGCTGAGGTAATCCAAGAGACCCAGTACTTC. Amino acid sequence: CASAEVIQETQYF.

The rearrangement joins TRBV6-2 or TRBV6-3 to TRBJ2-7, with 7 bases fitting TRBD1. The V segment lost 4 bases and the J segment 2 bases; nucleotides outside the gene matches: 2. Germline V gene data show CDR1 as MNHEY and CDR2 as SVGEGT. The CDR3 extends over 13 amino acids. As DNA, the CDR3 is TGTGCCAGCAGTTGGGGACAGCCCTACGAGCAGTACTTC. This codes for CASSWGQPYEQYF.

The CDR3 spells CASSLARHLASNQPQHF. Here the CDR3 DNA reads TGTGCCAGCAGCTTAGCGCGGCACCTCGCTAGCAATCAGCCCCAGCATTTT. The chain couples TRBV7-2 to TRBJ1-5; no definite D call. V dropped 0 bases and J dropped 0 bases, with 12 bases sitting between them. The CDR3 has 17 amino acids. Germline V gene sequence: CDR1 SGHTA, CDR2 FQGNSA.

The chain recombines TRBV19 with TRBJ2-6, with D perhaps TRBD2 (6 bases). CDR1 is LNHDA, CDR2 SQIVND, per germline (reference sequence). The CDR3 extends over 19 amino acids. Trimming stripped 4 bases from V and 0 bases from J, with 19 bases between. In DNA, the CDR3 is TGTGCCAGTAGTAGGGGCGGGGCGGGCTCGATCTCTGGGGCCAACGTCCTGACTTTC. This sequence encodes CASSRGGAGSISGANVLTF.

CDR3 sequence (DNA): TGTGCCAGCAGTTACCGACAGCCATACACCGGGGAGCTGTTTTTT. Its translation is CASSYRQPYTGELFF. This chain joins TRBV28 and TRBJ2-2, with D maybe TRBD1 (5 bases). Germline assignment: CDR1 MDHEN and CDR2 SYDVKM. The CDR3 sequence is 15 residues long. V dropped 4 bases and J dropped 3 bases, with 12 bases sitting between them.

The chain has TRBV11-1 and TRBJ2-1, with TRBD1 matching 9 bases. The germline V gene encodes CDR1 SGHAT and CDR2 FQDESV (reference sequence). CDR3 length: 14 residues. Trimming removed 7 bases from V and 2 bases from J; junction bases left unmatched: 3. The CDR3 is CASMRTGAYNEQFF. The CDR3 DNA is TGTGCCAGCATGAGGACAGGGGCCTACAATGAGCAGTTCTTC.

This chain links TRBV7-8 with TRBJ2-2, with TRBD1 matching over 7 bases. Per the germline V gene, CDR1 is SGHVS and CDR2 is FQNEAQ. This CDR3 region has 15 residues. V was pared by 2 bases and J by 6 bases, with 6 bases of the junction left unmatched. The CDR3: CASSLTQGWAGELFF. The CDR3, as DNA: TGTGCCAGCAGCTTAACACAGGGGTGGGCCGGGGAGCTGTTTTTT.

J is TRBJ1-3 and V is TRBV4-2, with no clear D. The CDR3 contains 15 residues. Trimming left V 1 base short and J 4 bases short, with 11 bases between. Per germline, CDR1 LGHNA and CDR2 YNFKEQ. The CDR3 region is CASSQVVGSGNTIYF. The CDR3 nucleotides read TGTGCCAGCAGCCAAGTGGTCGGGAGCGGAAACACCATATATTTT.

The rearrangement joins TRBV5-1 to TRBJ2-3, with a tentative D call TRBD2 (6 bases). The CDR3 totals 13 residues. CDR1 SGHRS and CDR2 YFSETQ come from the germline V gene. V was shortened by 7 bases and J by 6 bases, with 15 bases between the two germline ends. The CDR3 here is CASWESGGDTQYF. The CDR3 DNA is TGCGCCAGCTGGGAGTCCGGAGGGGATACGCAGTATTTT.